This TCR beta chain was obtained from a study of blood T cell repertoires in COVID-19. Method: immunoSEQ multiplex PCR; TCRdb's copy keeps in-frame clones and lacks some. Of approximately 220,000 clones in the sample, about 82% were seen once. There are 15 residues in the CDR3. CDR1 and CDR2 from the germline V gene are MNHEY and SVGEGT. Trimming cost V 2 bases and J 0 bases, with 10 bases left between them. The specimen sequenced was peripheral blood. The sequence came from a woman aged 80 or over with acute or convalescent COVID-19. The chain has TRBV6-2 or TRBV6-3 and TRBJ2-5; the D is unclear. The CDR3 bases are TGTGCCAGCAGTTACGGGCCGAAGTACCAAGAGACCCAGTACTTC. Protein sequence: CASSYGPKYQETQYF.